This T cell receptor (beta chain) was sequenced in a study of beta chain features in type 1 diabetes. The overall study: Age and gender were similar between patients and healthy donors, as were cell yields.

The authors reverse transcribed all of the isolated RNA, so sequencing captured expressed TCRB transcripts. Assay used: immunoSEQ multiplex PCR; TCRdb lists only in-frame clones, some missing. The data hold fewer than 350,000 clones, with approximately 16% observed a single time. Looked up from germline, CDR1 is SGHAT and CDR2 is FQDESV (reference sequence). The CDR3 is 18 residues long. V trimming: 5 bases; J trimming: 4 bases; junction bases outside the gene matches: 11. All sorted populations exceeded 95% purity. Study observations and caveats: VDJ junctions in type 1 diabetes patients carried more deletions and fewer insertions. Sequencing of cDNA might inflate the share of cells that strongly express TCR. Shorter TCRB CDR3s, moderately but significantly so, were found in Type 1 diabetes patients in all four CD4+ subsets.

For this clone: What it binds is unknown.

The TCR sequence derives from a man between 18 and 35 years old with type 1 diabetes. The rearrangement joins TRBV11-1 to TRBJ2-1; the match to TRBD2 covers 13 bases. The sequencing input was naive CD4+ T cells from blood. CDR3 region: CASSPGLAGPNSYNEQFF. The CDR3 DNA sequence: TGTGCCAGCAGCCCGGGACTAGCGGGGCCCAATTCTTACAATGAGCAGTTCTTC.